The sequence of this T cell receptor beta chain was determined in a study of lymphopenia after photon versus proton radiotherapy (dated by TCRdb to between 2019 and 2020). Concerning the study at large: The immunological effects of photon versus proton radiation therapy were compared in patients with gastrointestinal tumors who developed high-grade lymphopenia. A cohort of some 22 patients with gastrointestinal tumors who received either photon or proton therapy and subsequently developed lymphopenia was included. The study was designed to characterize how the impact on the immune system differs between the two radiation modalities.

Notes on this clone: No antigen is known for it. The record has no base qualities; no much larger clone is one base away.

The library was built by means of the immunoSEQ multiplex PCR assay. Deep sequencing of rearranged TCR beta loci, alongside multiparametric flow cytometry, was used to profile T cell repertoires. TCRdb took over this immuneACCESS table, retaining in-frame rearrangements with V and J assigned. Such tables are incomplete; in checked studies, under half of the missing clones stem from an unresolved V gene, and the remainder is unexplained. In all, the sample holds approximately 25,000 clones, and 80% to 85% of those were seen once. The ten largest make up over 20% of the sample. Broad study findings and their caveats: Across the cohort, an inverse correlation was found between a larger post-nadir drop in TCR diversity and overall survival time among patients who died. After the lymphocyte count nadir, repertoires from photon-treated patients showed oligoclonal expansion, particularly of CD8+ Temra cells, and this expansion drove the decline in diversity. During treatment, patients who received proton therapy stayed relatively stable, whereas patients who received photon therapy lost naive T cells and TCR diversity and gained effector/memory populations. The survival association was examined only in patients who died, and the authors described better survival with proton therapy as a possibility, not as a demonstrated result.

CDR1 and CDR2, per the germline V gene, are SGHRS and YFSETQ. Measured from the cysteine to the phenylalanine, the CDR3 is 13 residues long. Only the CDR3 region is kept as DNA, spanning 39 bases read in frame from base 1. Deletion took 0 bases off V and 5 bases off J, with a span of 8 bases between the germline ends. The receptor comes from an older woman with pancreatic cancer. The sample consisted of peripheral blood, taken from a patient treated with proton-based radiotherapy. The chain was built from TRBV5-1 and TRBJ2-5; no confident D gene assignment can be made. The CDR3 region reads CASSLALQETQYF. The nucleotides read TGCGCCAGCAGCTTGGCCCTTCAGGAGACCCAGTACTTC.